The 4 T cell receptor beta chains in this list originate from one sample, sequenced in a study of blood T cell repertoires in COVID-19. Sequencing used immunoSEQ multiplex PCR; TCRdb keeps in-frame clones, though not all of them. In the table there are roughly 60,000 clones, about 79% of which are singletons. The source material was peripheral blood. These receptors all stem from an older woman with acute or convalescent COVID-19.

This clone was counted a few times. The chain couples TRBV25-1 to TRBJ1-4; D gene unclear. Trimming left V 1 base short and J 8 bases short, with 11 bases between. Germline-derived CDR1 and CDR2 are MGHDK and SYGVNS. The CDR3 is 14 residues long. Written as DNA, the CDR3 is TGTGCCAGCAGTGAATCTGGGGAGGTAGAAAAACTGTTTTTT. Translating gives CASSESGEVEKLFF.

Here the CDR3 DNA reads TGCAGTGCTAGTGGTTCGCTGGGACTAGCGGGACCCACAGATACGCAGTATTTT. Translating it yields CSASGSLGLAGPTDTQYF. The chain uses TRBV20-1 and TRBJ2-3, with 13 bases matching TRBD2. CDR1 DFQATT and CDR2 SNEGSKA come from the germline V gene (reference sequence). This CDR3 contains 18 residues. V was pared by 3 bases and J by 2 bases, with 11 bases of the junction left unmatched.

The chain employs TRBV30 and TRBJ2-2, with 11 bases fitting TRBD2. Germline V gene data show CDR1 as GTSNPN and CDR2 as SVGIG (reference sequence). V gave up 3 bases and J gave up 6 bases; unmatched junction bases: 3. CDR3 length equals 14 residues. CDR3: CAWRRTSGPGELFF. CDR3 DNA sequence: TGTGCCTGGAGACGGACTAGCGGGCCCGGGGAGCTGTTTTTT.

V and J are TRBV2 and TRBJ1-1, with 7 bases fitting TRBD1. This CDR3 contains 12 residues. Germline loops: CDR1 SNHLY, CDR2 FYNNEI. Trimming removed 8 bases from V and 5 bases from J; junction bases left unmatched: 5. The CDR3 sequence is CASGQGGTEAFF. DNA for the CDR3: TGTGCCAGCGGGCAGGGGGGAACTGAAGCTTTCTTT.